The rows below give T cell receptor beta chains drawn from one sample of a study of CD8 T cells in Susac syndrome. TCRdb recomputed calls from the immunoSEQ multiplex PCR reads with MiXCR, one row per CDR3 protein. The data contain hundreds of thousands of distinct CDR3 sequences, 85% to 95% of them singletons. The material sequenced was CD4+ T cells from PBMCs. Every receptor here comes from a human donor with multiple sclerosis. Each CDR3 is given with its conserved first and last residue. D genes are given only for firm matches. Size values are once, few and many counts, or a class for expanded clones, and some rows have none.

>TRBV7-2|-|-|TRBJ2-7
TGTGCCAGCAGCTTAGCAGGTATGGCCTACGAGCAGTACTTC
CASSLAGMAYEQYF
>TRBV20-1|-|-|TRBJ2-3
TGCAGTGCTAATCCAAGCGGACAGACGCTTACAGATACGCAGTATTTT
CSANPSGQTLTDTQYF
>TRBV7-3|-|-|TRBJ2-1
TGTGCCAGCAGCTCTAGGCTTTCCGATGAGCAGTTCTTC
CASSSRLSDEQFF
>TRBV29-1|-|-|TRBJ1-2
TGCAGCGTGACACAGGGTGGAGATGGCTACACCTTC
CSVTQGGDGYTF
>TRBV6-2/TRBV6-3|-|TRBD2|TRBJ2-3
TGTGCCAGCAGTTACGGGGCACTAGCGACAGATACGCAGTATTTT
CASSYGALATDTQYF
>TRBV28|few|-|TRBJ2-3
TGTGCCAGCAGTTTAGCCGGGGCATGGGATACGCAGTATTTT
CASSLAGAWDTQYF
>TRBV7-3|-|TRBD1|TRBJ2-1
TGTGCCAGCAGCCCAATAGGGGGCCAGGGTAATGAGCAGTTCTTC
CASSPIGGQGNEQFF
>TRBV20-1|-|-|TRBJ2-1
TGCAGTGCTGTGGACGACAATGAGCAGTTCTTC
CSAVDDNEQFF
>TRBV29-1|-|TRBD1|TRBJ2-1
TGCAGCGTGGAACCGGCAGGGGGTAATGAGCAGTTCTTC
CSVEPAGGNEQFF
>TRBV7-9|-|TRBD1|TRBJ1-1
TGTGCCAGCAGCGCGGGACAGGGAGGTTCAGCTTTCTTT
CASSAGQGGSAFF
>TRBV5-1|-|-|TRBJ1-2
TGCGCCAGCAGCTTGGCCACGGGGAACTATGGCTACACCTTC
CASSLATGNYGYTF
>TRBV3-1|-|-|TRBJ2-2
TGTGCCAGCAGCCAAAACTATGTAATCGGGGAGCTGTTTTTT
CASSQNYVIGELFF
>TRBV6-5|-|-|TRBJ2-6
TGTGCCAGCACGGGGAATAGCGGGGCCAACGTCCTGACTTTC
CASTGNSGANVLTF
>TRBV6-5|once|-|TRBJ1-1
TGTGCCAGCAGCCGTACAAACACTGAAGCTTTCTTT
CASSRTNTEAFF
>TRBV3-1|once|-|TRBJ2-3
TGTGCCAGCAGCCAAGATCAGGGGGGGTTCACAGATACGCAGTATTTT
CASSQDQGGFTDTQYF
>TRBV19|once|-|TRBJ2-3
TGTGCCAGTAGTGAAACTAGTCCCAGTACGCAGTATTTT
CASSETSPSTQYF
>TRBV9|-|TRBD1|TRBJ1-2
TGTGCCAGCAGCCCCCGGACAGGGTATAACTATGGCTACACCTTC
CASSPRTGYNYGYTF
>TRBV3-1|-|-|TRBJ2-2
TGTGCCAGCAGGCTTGGGGAAAACACCGGGGAGCTGTTTTTT
CASRLGENTGELFF
>TRBV2|-|TRBD1|TRBJ1-2
TGTGCCAGCAGTGGATCCCGGGACAGGGCCTACTATGGCTACACCTTC
CASSGSRDRAYYGYTF
>TRBV20-1|-|-|TRBJ2-1
TGCAGTGCCAAAACTAGCTTAGCCTACAATGAGCAGTTCTTC
CSAKTSLAYNEQFF
>TRBV5-1|-|-|TRBJ2-5
TGCGCCAGCAGCTTGAATAGCGGCACGGAGACCCAGTACTTC
CASSLNSGTETQYF
>TRBV14|-|-|TRBJ2-1
TGTGCCAGCAGCCAGCTAGGAGGCGTCCCCGCCAATGAGCAGTTCTTC
CASSQLGGVPANEQFF
>TRBV18|-|TRBD1|TRBJ2-5
TGTGCCAGCTCACCACCGGGACAGAAAGAGACCCAGTACTTC
CASSPPGQKETQYF
>TRBV15|-|-|TRBJ1-5
TGTGCCAGAACGAAGCCCCAGCATTTT
CARTKPQHF
>TRBV2|-|-|TRBJ2-1
TGTGCCAGCAGTGCGAGTCGGGTCAATGAGCAGTTCTTC
CASSASRVNEQFF
>TRBV9|-|-|TRBJ2-1
TGTGCCAGCAGCGGAAACAATGAGCAGTTCTTC
CASSGNNEQFF
>TRBV5-4|-|TRBD2|TRBJ2-7
TGTGCCAGCGCACCGTCCTCTAGCGGGGGCTACGAGCAGTACTTC
CASAPSSSGGYEQYF
>TRBV20-1|once|-|TRBJ2-5
TGCAGTGCTCCCACTTGGGGGGATCAAGAGACCCAGTACTTC
CSAPTWGDQETQYF
>TRBV19|-|-|TRBJ1-2
TGTGCCAGTAGTATTCCATTAGATCGGGAAGGCTACACCTTC
CASSIPLDREGYTF
>TRBV11-1|-|TRBD2|TRBJ2-3
TGTGCCAGCAGCTCAAGACCCAGCGGGGGACTCGTGTCTGGGATCACAGATACGCAGTATTTT
CASSSRPSGGLVSGITDTQYF
>TRBV11-2|-|-|TRBJ2-3
TGTGCCAGCAGATCTCACAGGGAGCCTAGCACAGATACGCAGTATTTT
CASRSHREPSTDTQYF
>TRBV6-6|-|-|TRBJ2-7
TGTGCCAGCAATCAGGGTTTGAGGGAGCAGTACTTC
CASNQGLREQYF
>TRBV20-1|-|-|TRBJ1-3
TGCAGTGCTAGATCGTACTCTGGAAACACCATATATTTT
CSARSYSGNTIYF
>TRBV20-1|once|-|TRBJ2-7
TGCAGTGTTAGCAGGGGCTACGAGCAGTACTTC
CSVSRGYEQYF
>TRBV20-1|-|-|TRBJ1-3
TGCAGTGCTAGAGGAGGACAGAGCTCTGGAAACACCATATATTTT
CSARGGQSSGNTIYF
>TRBV20-1|-|TRBD1|TRBJ1-1
TGCAGTGCTAGAGAACCCCTTGGGGGACAGGGTTTCACTGAAGCTTTCTTT
CSAREPLGGQGFTEAFF
>TRBV27|once|-|TRBJ1-4
TGTGCCAGCAAACCGACAGGACGTGAAAAACTGTTTTTT
CASKPTGREKLFF
>TRBV2|once|TRBD2|TRBJ2-7
TGTGCCAGCAGCTCGACCCCCGGGGGGTCCTACGAGCAGTACTTC
CASSSTPGGSYEQYF
>TRBV30|-|TRBD1|TRBJ1-5
TGTGCCTGGAGCGTACCGGGACAGAATAGCAATCAGCCCCAGCATTTT
CAWSVPGQNSNQPQHF
>TRBV28|-|-|TRBJ2-1
TGTGCCAGCAGTTTGGAGGGTAGGGGAAGCCAGCAGTTCTTC
CASSLEGRGSQQFF
>TRBV6-2/TRBV6-3|once|-|TRBJ1-2
TGTGCCAGCAGTTACTTCGTGAGCTATGGCTACACCTTC
CASSYFVSYGYTF
>TRBV3-1|-|TRBD1|TRBJ2-1
TGTGCCAGCAGCCAGGGACAGGGGATCTCCTACAATGAGCAGTTCTTC
CASSQGQGISYNEQFF
>TRBV20-1|-|-|TRBJ2-1
TGCAGTGCTCACCATACCAGTGAGCAGTTCTTC
CSAHHTSEQFF
>TRBV11-1|-|TRBD2|TRBJ2-1
TGTGCCAGCAGCTTATCCCTAGCGGGGGTGAACCTACTGAGAAATGAGCAGTTCTTC
CASSLSLAGVNLLRNEQFF
>TRBV6-6|once|-|TRBJ2-6
TGTGCCAGCAGTTACCCCAGGGGCTCAGGGGCCAACGTCCTGACTTTC
CASSYPRGSGANVLTF
>TRBV10-3|-|TRBD1|TRBJ2-3
TGTGCCATCAGTACTCAGGGGGCAGATACGCAGTATTTT
CAISTQGADTQYF
>TRBV29-1|-|TRBD2|TRBJ2-2
TGCAGCGCTCAGCCATCAGCGGGGGGGCCCGCCGGGGAGCTGTTTTTT
CSAQPSAGGPAGELFF
>TRBV30|-|-|TRBJ1-2
TGTGCCTGGAGTGTACTGGGGGCCGGCTATGGCTACACCTTC
CAWSVLGAGYGYTF